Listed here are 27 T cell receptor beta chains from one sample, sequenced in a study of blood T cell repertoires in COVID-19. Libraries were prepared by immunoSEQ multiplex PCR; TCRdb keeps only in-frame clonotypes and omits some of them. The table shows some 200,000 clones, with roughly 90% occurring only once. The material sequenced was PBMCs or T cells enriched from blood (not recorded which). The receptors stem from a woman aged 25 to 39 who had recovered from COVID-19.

The CDR3 loop is CASSYDRGLINEQFF. Written as DNA, the CDR3 is TGTGCCAGCTCCTACGACAGGGGGCTAATCAATGAGCAGTTCTTC. The chain couples TRBV18 to TRBJ2-1; 10 bases line up with TRBD1. This CDR3 contains 15 residues. Unmatched junction bases numbered 8, after V lost 6 bases and J lost 6 bases. From germline, CDR1 is KGHSH and CDR2 LQKENI.

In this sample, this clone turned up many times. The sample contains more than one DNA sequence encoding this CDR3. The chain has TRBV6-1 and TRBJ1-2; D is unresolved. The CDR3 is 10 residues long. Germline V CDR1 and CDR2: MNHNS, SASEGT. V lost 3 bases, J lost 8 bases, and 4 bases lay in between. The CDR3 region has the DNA TGTGCCAGCAGTGATCGGGGCTACACCTTC. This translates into CASSDRGYTF.

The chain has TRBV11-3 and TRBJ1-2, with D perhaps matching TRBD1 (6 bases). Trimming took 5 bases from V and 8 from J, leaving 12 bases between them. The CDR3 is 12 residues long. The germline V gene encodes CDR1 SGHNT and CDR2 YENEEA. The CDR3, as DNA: TGTGCCAGCAGCCAAGGACAGTGGGGCTACACCTTC. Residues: CASSQGQWGYTF.

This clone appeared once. The CDR3 sequence: CASEGPGPQETQYF. CDR3 in DNA: TGTGCCAGTGAAGGCCCAGGGCCCCAAGAGACCCAGTACTTC. The chain couples TRBV19 to TRBJ2-5; the D gene is possibly TRBD1 (5 bases). Germline CDR1 LNHDA, CDR2 SQIVND (reference sequence). The CDR3 covers 14 residues. V lost 8 bases to trimming and J lost 1 base, with 14 bases between them.

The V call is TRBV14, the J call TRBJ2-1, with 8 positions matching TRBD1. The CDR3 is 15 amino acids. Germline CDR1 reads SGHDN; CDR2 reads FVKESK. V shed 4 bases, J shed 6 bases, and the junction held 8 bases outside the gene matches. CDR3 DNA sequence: TGTGCCAGCAGCCGGCACAGGGGGGCCTTCAATGAGCAGTTCTTC. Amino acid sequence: CASSRHRGAFNEQFF.

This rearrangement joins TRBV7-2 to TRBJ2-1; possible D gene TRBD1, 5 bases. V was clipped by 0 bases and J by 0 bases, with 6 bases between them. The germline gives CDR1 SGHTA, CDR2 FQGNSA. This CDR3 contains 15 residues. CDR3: CASSLADSSYNEQFF. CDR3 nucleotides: TGTGCCAGCAGCTTAGCCGACAGCTCCTACAATGAGCAGTTCTTC.

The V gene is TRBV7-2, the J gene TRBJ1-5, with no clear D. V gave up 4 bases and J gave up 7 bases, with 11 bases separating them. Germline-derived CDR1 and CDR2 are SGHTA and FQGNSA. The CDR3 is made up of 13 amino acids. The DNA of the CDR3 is TGTGCCAGCAGCTCAGTTTCCAACCAGCCCCAGCATTTT. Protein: CASSSVSNQPQHF.

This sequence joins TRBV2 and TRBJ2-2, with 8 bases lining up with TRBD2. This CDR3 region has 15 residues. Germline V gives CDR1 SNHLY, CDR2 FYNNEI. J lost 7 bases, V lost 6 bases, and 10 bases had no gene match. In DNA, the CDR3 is TGTGCCAGCAGCAAGGGCCAGGGACTAGTCGGGGAGCTGTTTTTT. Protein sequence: CASSKGQGLVGELFF.

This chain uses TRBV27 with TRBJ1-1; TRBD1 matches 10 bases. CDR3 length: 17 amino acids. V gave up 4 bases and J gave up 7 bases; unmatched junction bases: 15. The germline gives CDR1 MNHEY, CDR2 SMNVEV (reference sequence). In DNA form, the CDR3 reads TGTGCCAGCAGTTACAGACAGGGGGCACGCCAAATCGGTGAAGCTTTCTTT. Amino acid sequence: CASSYRQGARQIGEAFF.

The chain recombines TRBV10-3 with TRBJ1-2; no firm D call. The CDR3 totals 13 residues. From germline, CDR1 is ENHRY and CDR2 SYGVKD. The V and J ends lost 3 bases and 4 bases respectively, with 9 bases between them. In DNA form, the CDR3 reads TGTGCCATCAGTGAAGACACCCTCTATGGCTACACCTTC. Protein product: CAISEDTLYGYTF.

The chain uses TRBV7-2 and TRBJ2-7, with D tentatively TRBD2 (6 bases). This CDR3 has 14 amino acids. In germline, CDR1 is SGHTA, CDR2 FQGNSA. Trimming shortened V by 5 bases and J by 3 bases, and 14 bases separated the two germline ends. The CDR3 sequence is CASSPAGTHYEQYF. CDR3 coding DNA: TGTGCCAGCAGCCCGGCGGGGACTCACTACGAGCAGTACTTC.

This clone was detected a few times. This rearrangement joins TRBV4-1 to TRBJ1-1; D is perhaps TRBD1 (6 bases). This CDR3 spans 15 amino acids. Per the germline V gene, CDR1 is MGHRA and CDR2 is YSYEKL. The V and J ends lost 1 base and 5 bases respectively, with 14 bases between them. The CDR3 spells CASSQVGGGQTEAFF. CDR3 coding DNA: TGCGCCAGCAGCCAAGTTGGGGGGGGGCAGACTGAAGCTTTCTTT.

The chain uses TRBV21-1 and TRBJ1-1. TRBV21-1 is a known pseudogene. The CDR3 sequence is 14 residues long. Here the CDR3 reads CASSKDLTGTEAFF. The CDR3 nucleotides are TGTGCCAGCAGCAAAGACTTGACGGGCACTGAAGCTTTCTTT.

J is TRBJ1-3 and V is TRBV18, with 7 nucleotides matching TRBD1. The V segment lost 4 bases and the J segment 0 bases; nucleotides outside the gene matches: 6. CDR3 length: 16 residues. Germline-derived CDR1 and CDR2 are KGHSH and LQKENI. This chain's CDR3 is CASSRPGGLSGNTIYF. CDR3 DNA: TGTGCCAGCTCACGCCCAGGGGGACTCTCTGGAAACACCATATATTTT.

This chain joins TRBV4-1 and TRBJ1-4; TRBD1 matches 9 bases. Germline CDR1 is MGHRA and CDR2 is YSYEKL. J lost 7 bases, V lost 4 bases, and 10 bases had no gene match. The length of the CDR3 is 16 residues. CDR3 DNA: TGCGCCAGCAGCCGCTCTTCGACAGGGGGTTTTGAAAAACTGTTTTTT. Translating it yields CASSRSSTGGFEKLFF.

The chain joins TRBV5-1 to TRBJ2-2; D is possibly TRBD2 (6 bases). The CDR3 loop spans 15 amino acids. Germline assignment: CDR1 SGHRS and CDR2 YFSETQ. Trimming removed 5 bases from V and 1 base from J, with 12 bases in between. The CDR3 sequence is CASRTGTENTGELFF. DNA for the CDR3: TGCGCCAGCAGAACCGGGACTGAGAACACCGGGGAGCTGTTTTTT.

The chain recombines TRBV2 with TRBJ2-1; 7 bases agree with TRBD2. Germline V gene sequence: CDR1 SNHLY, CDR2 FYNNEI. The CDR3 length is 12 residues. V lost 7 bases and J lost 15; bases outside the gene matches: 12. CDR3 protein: CASKGGGAVRFF. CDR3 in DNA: TGTGCCAGCAAAGGCGGGGGAGCTGTCCGGTTCTTC. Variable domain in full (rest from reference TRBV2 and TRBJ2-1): EPEVTQTPSHQVTQMGQEVILRCVPISNHLYFYWYRQILGQKVEFLVSFYNNEISEKSEIFDDQFSVERPDGSNFTLKIRSTKLEDSAMYFCASKGGGAVRFFGPGTRLTVL.

The CDR3 bases are TGTGCCAGCAGCTTGGTGCTAGGGGTCAGCACAGATACGCAGTATTTT. This sequence encodes CASSLVLGVSTDTQYF. The chain joins TRBV5-6 to TRBJ2-3; D possibly corresponds to TRBD1 (5 bases). Per germline, CDR1 SGHDT and CDR2 YYEEEE. The CDR3 is 16 amino acids. The V gene lost 0 bases and the J gene lost 0 bases, with 11 bases spanning the gap.

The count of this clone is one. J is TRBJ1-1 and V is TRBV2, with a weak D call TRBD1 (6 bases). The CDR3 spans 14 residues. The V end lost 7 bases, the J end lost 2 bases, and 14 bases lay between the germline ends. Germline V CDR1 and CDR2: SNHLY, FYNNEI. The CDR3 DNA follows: TGTGCCAGCAAGTACAGGGCTCAAAACACTGAAGCTTTCTTT. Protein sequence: CASKYRAQNTEAFF.

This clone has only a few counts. The CDR3 DNA sequence: TGTGCCAGCAGGGGGAGGGGTGGCTACACCTTC. It specifies CASRGRGGYTF. V gene TRBV6-5 combines with J gene TRBJ1-2; D may be TRBD1 (5 bases). The ends were cut back, 6 bases at V and 7 bases at J, with 9 bases in the middle. This CDR3 spans 11 amino acids. Germline values: CDR1 MNHEY, CDR2 SVGAGI.

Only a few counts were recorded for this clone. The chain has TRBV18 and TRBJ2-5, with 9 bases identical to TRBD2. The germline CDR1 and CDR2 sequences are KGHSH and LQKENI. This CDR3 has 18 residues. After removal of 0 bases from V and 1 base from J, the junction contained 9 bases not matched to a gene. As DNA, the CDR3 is TGTGCCAGCTCACCACCCTTGGAACAGACTAGCGGCCAAGAGACCCAGTACTTC. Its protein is CASSPPLEQTSGQETQYF.

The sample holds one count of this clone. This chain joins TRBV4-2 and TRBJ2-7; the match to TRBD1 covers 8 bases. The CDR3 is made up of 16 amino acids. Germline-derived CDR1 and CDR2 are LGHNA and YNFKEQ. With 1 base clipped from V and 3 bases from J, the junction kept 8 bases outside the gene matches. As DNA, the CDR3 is TGTGCCAGCAGCCAAGGGGGACAGGCGGGAAGCTACGAGCAGTACTTC. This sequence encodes CASSQGGQAGSYEQYF.

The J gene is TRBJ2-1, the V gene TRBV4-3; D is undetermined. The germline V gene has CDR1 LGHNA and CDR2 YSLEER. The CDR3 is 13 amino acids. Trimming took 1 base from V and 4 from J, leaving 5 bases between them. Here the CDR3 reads CASSQGLYNEQFF. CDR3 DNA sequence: TGCGCCAGCAGCCAAGGACTTTACAATGAGCAGTTCTTC.

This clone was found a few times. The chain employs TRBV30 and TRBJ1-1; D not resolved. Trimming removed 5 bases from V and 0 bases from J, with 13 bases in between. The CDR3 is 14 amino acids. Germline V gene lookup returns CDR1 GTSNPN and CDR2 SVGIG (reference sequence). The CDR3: CAWGLGNMNTEAFF. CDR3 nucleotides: TGTGCCTGGGGGCTTGGCAACATGAACACTGAAGCTTTCTTT.

The CDR3 coding sequence is TGTGCCAGCAGTTCTACAGGCGTCACTGAAGCTTTCTTT. Protein sequence: CASSSTGVTEAFF. The V call is TRBV12-3 or TRBV12-4, the J call TRBJ1-1; D may be TRBD1 (5 bases). The CDR3 spans 13 residues. Trimming removed 4 bases at V and 4 bases at J, with 10 bases between.

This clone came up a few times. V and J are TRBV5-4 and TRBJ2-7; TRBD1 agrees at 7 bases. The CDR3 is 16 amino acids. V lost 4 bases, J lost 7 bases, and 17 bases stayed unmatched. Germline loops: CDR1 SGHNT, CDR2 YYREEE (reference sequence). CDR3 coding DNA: TGTGCCAGCAGCAGGGGAAACAGGGGTTCCACTGGGGAGCAGTACTTC. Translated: CASSRGNRGSTGEQYF.

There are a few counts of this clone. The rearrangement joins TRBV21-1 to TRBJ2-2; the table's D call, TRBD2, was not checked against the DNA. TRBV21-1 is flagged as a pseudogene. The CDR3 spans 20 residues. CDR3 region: CASSKGPSGTIITNTGELFF. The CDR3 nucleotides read TGTGCCAGCAGCAAAGGTCCTAGCGGGACTATTATCACGAACACCGGGGAGCTGTTTTTT.